Following are 15 T cell receptor beta chains from one sample sequenced in a study of shared clonotypes between healthy human individuals. Only in-frame clones appear in the TCRdb table, and some are missing; sequencing was by immunoSEQ multiplex PCR. The data show hundreds of thousands of clones, just over 95% seen once. Selected positively for CCR7 and CD45RO-negative, naive CD8 cells excluded terminally differentiated effector memory CD45RA+ cells. The sequenced sample consisted of naive CD8+ T cells sorted from blood. These receptors came from a man aged 25 to 40 in good health.

The V call is TRBV6-5, the J call TRBJ2-3, with D possibly called TRBD1 or TRBD2 (5 bases each). Trimming stripped 5 bases from V and 4 bases from J, with 13 bases between. Germline CDR1 MNHEY, CDR2 SVGAGI. The CDR3 totals 14 residues. This chain's CDR3 is CASSIGTYPDTQYF. CDR3 bases: TGTGCCAGCAGTATCGGGACCTACCCAGATACGCAGTATTTT.

J is TRBJ2-7 and V is TRBV4-1; 7 positions agree with TRBD1. V was clipped by 1 base and J by 4 bases; unmatched bases: 7. The CDR3 loop spans 15 amino acids. Germline values: CDR1 MGHRA, CDR2 YSYEKL. CDR3 residues: CASSQVLGTVYEQYF. CDR3 bases: TGCGCCAGCAGCCAAGTCTTAGGGACAGTTTACGAGCAGTACTTC.

The chain is built from TRBV4-1 and TRBJ2-7; the D is unclear. Deletions cut 5 bases from V and 1 base from J, with 9 bases between. The CDR3 runs 13 residues. Per the germline V gene, CDR1 is MGHRA and CDR2 is YSYEKL. The CDR3 region is CASSTGPSYEQYF. In DNA, the CDR3 is TGCGCCAGCAGCACCGGGCCTTCCTACGAGCAGTACTTC.

The rearrangement uses TRBV19 and TRBJ2-1; 13 nucleotides match TRBD2. Germline CDR1 and CDR2: LNHDA and SQIVND (reference sequence). The V gene end was trimmed by 5 bases and the J gene end by 3 bases; junction bases not matched to a gene: 7. The CDR3 extends over 17 amino acids. The CDR3 here is CASSPGTSGILYNEQFF. The DNA for the CDR3 is TGTGCCAGTAGTCCTGGGACTAGCGGGATTCTCTACAATGAGCAGTTCTTC.

The sample holds one count of this clone. The rearrangement joins TRBV19 to TRBJ2-1; D may match TRBD1 or TRBD2 (5 bases each). Trimming took off 4 bases at V and 7 bases at J, with 26 bases between the two ends. This CDR3 spans 18 amino acids. CDR1 is LNHDA, CDR2 SQIVND, per germline (reference sequence). The DNA for the CDR3 is TGTGCCAGTAGTAGTGGAACAGGATTTCGGGACCCGTGGAATGAGCAGTTCTTC. This translates into CASSSGTGFRDPWNEQFF. Full variable domain (rest looked up from reference TRBV19 and TRBJ2-1): DGGITQSPKYLFRKEGQNVTLSCEQNLNHDAMYWYRQDPGQGLRLIYYSQIVNDFQKGDIAEGYSVSREKKESFPLTVTSAQKNPTAFYLCASSSGTGFRDPWNEQFFGPGTRLTVL.

CDR3 sequence (DNA): TGTGCCACCAGCGGGGGAGAAGGGGTGTGGGGCACAGATACGCAGTATTTT. Its translation is CATSGGEGVWGTDTQYF. J is TRBJ2-3 and V is TRBV15, with D possibly being TRBD1 or TRBD2 (5 bases each). This CDR3 is 17 amino acids long. Trimming pared 5 bases from V and 1 base from J, leaving 19 bases between. The germline gives CDR1 LNHNV, CDR2 YYDKDF (reference sequence).

The chain joins TRBV9 to TRBJ1-5; perhaps TRBD1 as D (5 bases). The CDR3 contains 15 residues. Per the germline V gene, CDR1 is SGDLS and CDR2 is YYNGEE. The germline V and J ends were trimmed by 1 base and 2 bases, with 10 bases remaining between them. CDR3 nucleotide sequence: TGTGCCAGCAGCGTATCAGGGTTGCGCAATCAGCCCCAGCATTTT. Protein: CASSVSGLRNQPQHF.

The chain joins TRBV6-4 to TRBJ2-7, with unresolved D. CDR3 size: 16 residues. The germline V gene has CDR1 MRHNA and CDR2 SNTAGT. V lost 3 bases to trimming and J lost 2 bases, with 17 bases between them. CDR3 bases: TGTGCCAGCAGTGAGTCTGGAGAGACTCCTACCTACGAGCAGTACTTC. It yields the protein CASSESGETPTYEQYF.

This clone was observed a single time. V and J are TRBV9 and TRBJ2-1, with D maybe TRBD2 (5 bases). The germline CDR1 and CDR2 sequences are SGDLS and YYNGEE. The CDR3 is made up of 16 amino acids. V was shortened by 3 bases and J by 1 base, with 14 bases between the two germline ends. CDR3 loop: CASSGGAAGSYNEQFF. CDR3 nucleotide sequence: TGTGCCAGCAGCGGAGGCGCCGCGGGTTCCTACAATGAGCAGTTCTTC. Together with reference TRBV9 and TRBJ2-1, the CDR3 gives the full variable domain: DSGVTQTPKHLITATGQRVTLRCSPRSGDLSVYWYQQSLDQGLQFLIQYYNGEERAKGNILERFSAQQFPDLHSELNLSSLELGDSALYFCASSGGAAGSYNEQFFGPGTRLTVL.

The chain is built from TRBV25-1 and TRBJ1-2; D unclear. Trimming stripped 5 bases from V and 0 bases from J, with 7 bases between. Per the germline V gene, CDR1 is MGHDK and CDR2 is SYGVNS. The CDR3 spans 13 residues. The CDR3 region is CASSLSSNYGYTF. CDR3 nucleotide sequence: TGTGCCAGCAGTCTATCATCTAACTATGGCTACACCTTC.

The chain uses TRBV9 and TRBJ2-3, with 8 bases matching TRBD2. In germline, CDR1 is SGDLS, CDR2 YYNGEE. V trimming: 0 bases; J trimming: 3 bases; junction bases outside the gene matches: 9. The CDR3 length is 17 residues. In DNA, the CDR3 is TGTGCCAGCAGCGTAGATAGCCCAGCGGGAGCAACAGATACGCAGTATTTT. It yields the protein CASSVDSPAGATDTQYF.

The rearrangement links TRBV6-6 to TRBJ1-5; unclear D gene. V was clipped by 3 bases and J by 4 bases, with 10 bases between them. Germline CDR1 reads MNHNY; CDR2 reads SVGAGI (reference sequence). The CDR3 contains 14 residues. The CDR3 protein is CASSYLGLNQPQHF. Here the CDR3 DNA reads TGTGCCAGCAGTTATTTAGGCCTGAATCAGCCCCAGCATTTT.

In the case of this clone: Other DNA sequences in this sample translate to the same CDR3. The genes are TRBV13 and TRBJ1-1; D remains ambiguous. V lost 5 bases, J lost 1 base, and 8 bases lay in between. Per the germline V gene, CDR1 is PRHDT and CDR2 is FYEKMQ (reference sequence). There are 13 residues in the CDR3. CDR3 region: CASSLRGNTEAFF. The CDR3 region has the DNA TGTGCCAGCAGCCTGCGGGGGAACACTGAAGCTTTCTTT.

The rearrangement uses TRBV29-1 and TRBJ2-7, with a weak D call TRBD1 (6 bases). Germline V CDR1 and CDR2: SQVTM, ANQGSEA. V was cut by 0 bases and J by 7 bases, with 10 bases left in between. The CDR3 spans 12 residues. The CDR3 here is CSVEDLGGEQYF. The CDR3 DNA reads as TGCAGCGTTGAAGATCTAGGGGGTGAGCAGTACTTC.

This chain joins TRBV25-1 and TRBJ2-7; D is undetermined. The CDR3 extends over 11 amino acids. Germline lookup yields CDR1 MGHDK and CDR2 SYGVNS. V shed 9 bases and J shed 4 bases, with 10 bases lying between them. The CDR3 reads CASGSSYEQYF. The CDR3 nucleotides are TGTGCCAGTGGTTCTAGTTACGAGCAGTACTTC.